A selection of T cell receptor beta chains follows, all from one sample in a study of shared clonotypes between healthy human individuals. Sequencing used immunoSEQ multiplex PCR; TCRdb keeps in-frame clones, though not all of them. Of about 2.4 million clones listed, roughly 92% were seen once; the top ten hold over 0.12%. Sequenced: naive CD4+ T cells sorted from blood. Receptors were obtained from a man in his late teens or twenties in good health. CDR3s include the opening cysteine and the closing phenylalanine or tryptophan. The order of the fields is CDR3 protein, CDR3 DNA, J gene, V gene, D gene, clone size. The D gene is left open where the match is weak. Rows give clone size only sometimes, using once, few, many, or a class for an expanded clone.

CDR3: CASSLGRQGTQYF
DNA: TGCGCCAGCAGCTTGGGTCGACAGGGGACGCAGTATTTT
J: TRBJ2-3
V: TRBV5-1
D: TRBD1
size: .

CDR3: CASSDSRGLEKAGELFF
DNA: TGCGCCAGCAGTGACTCGCGGGGACTAGAAAAGGCCGGGGAGCTGTTTTTT
J: TRBJ2-2
V: TRBV10-1
D: TRBD2
size: .

CDR3: CASSIAVAGGSETQYF
DNA: TGCGCCAGCAGTATCGCGGTTGCGGGGGGATCAGAGACCCAGTACTTC
J: TRBJ2-5
V: TRBV5-1
D: TRBD2
size: .

CDR3: CASSLAGENGPTKEYGYTF
DNA: TGTGCCAGCAGCTTAGCGGGGGAAAACGGACCCACAAAGGAGTATGGCTACACCTTC
J: TRBJ1-2
V: TRBV11-1
D: .
size: .

CDR3: CASSPLPDSYEQYF
DNA: TGTGCCAGCTCACCACTCCCCGACTCCTACGAGCAGTACTTC
J: TRBJ2-7
V: TRBV18
D: .
size: .

CDR3: CASSDSGQNSAEAFF
DNA: TGTGCCAGCAGTGACTCGGGGCAGAATTCCGCTGAAGCTTTCTTT
J: TRBJ1-1
V: TRBV6-4
D: .
size: .

CDR3: CASSDTLGGNQPQHF
DNA: TGTGCCAGTAGCGACACCCTCGGGGGCAATCAGCCCCAGCATTTT
J: TRBJ1-5
V: TRBV19
D: .
size: .

CDR3: CASSTTGDTIYF
DNA: TGTGCCAGCAGCACCACAGGGGACACCATATATTTT
J: TRBJ1-3
V: TRBV27
D: TRBD1
size: .

CDR3: CASSWMPGETQYF
DNA: TGCGCCAGCAGCTGGATGCCTGGGGAGACCCAGTACTTC
J: TRBJ2-5
V: TRBV5-1
D: .
size: .

CDR3: CASSQEQGNQPQHF
DNA: TGCGCCAGCAGCCAAGAACAGGGGAATCAGCCCCAGCATTTT
J: TRBJ1-5
V: TRBV4-3
D: TRBD1
size: .

CDR3: CASSETRRGAGNSPLHF
DNA: TGTGCCAGCAGTGAGACAAGACGGGGTGCCGGAAATTCACCCCTCCACTTT
J: TRBJ1-6
V: TRBV6-1
D: .
size: once

CDR3: CASSYRGEGNQPQHF
DNA: TGTGCCAGCAGTTACAGGGGTGAGGGCAATCAGCCCCAGCATTTT
J: TRBJ1-5
V: TRBV6-6
D: .
size: .

CDR3: CASSERAGGTDTQYF
DNA: TGCGCCAGCAGTGAGAGGGCGGGGGGCACAGATACGCAGTATTTT
J: TRBJ2-3
V: TRBV10-2
D: TRBD2
size: .

CDR3: CASSVHHNEGYEQYF
DNA: TGTGCCAGCAGTGTACACCACAACGAGGGCTACGAGCAGTACTTC
J: TRBJ2-7
V: TRBV6-1
D: .
size: .

CDR3: CAWSAGATGQFF
DNA: TGTGCCTGGAGTGCCGGGGCGACAGGGCAGTTCTTC
J: TRBJ2-1
V: TRBV30
D: .
size: once

CDR3: CSVQWSDEQFF
DNA: TGCAGCGTTCAGTGGAGCGATGAGCAGTTCTTC
J: TRBJ2-1
V: TRBV29-1
D: .
size: .

CDR3: CASSHPTGTSSYEQYF
DNA: TGTGCCAGCAGCCATCCGACAGGGACCAGCTCCTACGAGCAGTACTTC
J: TRBJ2-7
V: TRBV21-1
D: .
size: .

CDR3: CASSLASGRAKDEQYF
DNA: TGTGCCAGCAGCTTGGCTAGCGGGAGGGCCAAGGACGAGCAGTACTTC
J: TRBJ2-7
V: TRBV5-8
D: TRBD2
size: .

CDR3: CASSLTGPYEQYF
DNA: TGTGCCAGCAGCTTGACAGGCCCCTACGAGCAGTACTTC
J: TRBJ2-7
V: TRBV5-6
D: .
size: .

CDR3: CASSQDARLEEQFF
DNA: TGCGCCAGCAGCCAAGACGCCAGACTGGAGGAGCAGTTCTTC
J: TRBJ2-1
V: TRBV4-1
D: .
size: .

CDR3: CASSFNRLYEQYF
DNA: TGTGCCAGCAGCTTTAACAGACTCTACGAGCAGTACTTC
J: TRBJ2-7
V: TRBV16
D: .
size: .

CDR3: CASRKAPPGYEQYF
DNA: TGTGCCAGCAGAAAAGCCCCTCCGGGCTACGAGCAGTACTTC
J: TRBJ2-7
V: TRBV27
D: .
size: .

CDR3: CASSLSLIPGLAGENEQYF
DNA: TGTGCCAGCAGTCTATCGCTCATCCCGGGACTAGCGGGAGAAAACGAGCAGTACTTC
J: TRBJ2-7
V: TRBV11-2
D: TRBD2
size: .

CDR3: CASSLKEGAQTEAFF
DNA: TGTGCCAGCAGCTTGAAGGAGGGGGCGCAAACTGAAGCTTTCTTT
J: TRBJ1-1
V: TRBV5-4
D: TRBD1
size: .

CDR3: CASSLETGYNEQFF
DNA: TGTGCCAGCAGCTTGGAGACGGGGTACAATGAGCAGTTCTTC
J: TRBJ2-1
V: TRBV11-2
D: .
size: .

CDR3: CASSPHVAPATNEKLFF
DNA: TGCGCCAGCAGCCCCCATGTGGCGCCCGCAACTAATGAAAAACTGTTTTTT
J: TRBJ1-4
V: TRBV4-1
D: .
size: .

CDR3: CASSQVEGVTNEKLFF
DNA: TGTGCCAGCAGCCAAGTAGAAGGGGTAACTAATGAAAAACTGTTTTTT
J: TRBJ1-4
V: TRBV14
D: .
size: .

CDR3: CASSPYQSAGDYGYTF
DNA: TGTGCCAGCTCACCCTACCAGAGCGCCGGTGACTATGGCTACACCTTC
J: TRBJ1-2
V: TRBV18
D: .
size: once

CDR3: CASSGQKSPLHF
DNA: TGTGCCAGCAGTGGACAAAAATCACCCCTCCACTTT
J: TRBJ1-6
V: TRBV28
D: .
size: .

CDR3: CASSVTGGSEQYF
DNA: TGTGCCAGTAGTGTGACAGGGGGCTCCGAGCAGTACTTC
J: TRBJ2-7
V: TRBV19
D: TRBD1
size: .

CDR3: CASSQEWRNSYNEQFF
DNA: TGCGCCAGCAGCCAAGAGTGGCGGAACTCCTACAATGAGCAGTTCTTC
J: TRBJ2-1
V: TRBV4-3
D: .
size: .

CDR3: CASSWDRGSYGELFF
DNA: TGTGCCAGCAGTTGGGACAGGGGAAGTTACGGGGAGCTGTTTTTT
J: TRBJ2-2
V: TRBV2
D: TRBD1
size: .

CDR3: CSVATSGRTDTQYF
DNA: TGCAGCGTTGCGACTAGCGGGAGGACAGATACGCAGTATTTT
J: TRBJ2-3
V: TRBV29-1
D: TRBD2
size: .

CDR3: CASSYGQTTTYNEQFF
DNA: TGCGCCAGCAGCTATGGACAGACGACAACCTACAATGAGCAGTTCTTC
J: TRBJ2-1
V: TRBV5-1
D: .
size: .

CDR3: CASSTRTGGNSPLHF
DNA: TGCGCCAGCAGCACTCGGACAGGGGGAAATTCACCCCTCCACTTT
J: TRBJ1-6
V: TRBV5-1
D: TRBD1
size: .

CDR3: CASSAREKGSGIGDTQYF
DNA: TGTGCCAGCAGCGCGCGAGAAAAGGGTAGCGGGATAGGAGATACGCAGTATTTT
J: TRBJ2-3
V: TRBV9
D: TRBD2
size: .

CDR3: CASSLVSDTQYF
DNA: TGTGCCAGCAGCTTAGTATCCGATACGCAGTATTTT
J: TRBJ2-3
V: TRBV7-9
D: .
size: .

CDR3: CATGRPGFGTQYF
DNA: TGTGCCACCGGGAGGCCTGGGTTTGGGACCCAGTACTTC
J: TRBJ2-5
V: TRBV15
D: .
size: .

CDR3: CASSETRRSTDTQYF
DNA: TGTGCCAGCAGTGAAACAAGACGTAGCACAGATACGCAGTATTTT
J: TRBJ2-3
V: TRBV2
D: .
size: .

CDR3: CASTLYPANTGELFF
DNA: TGTGCCAGCACCCTTTACCCAGCGAACACCGGGGAGCTGTTTTTT
J: TRBJ2-2
V: TRBV7-9
D: .
size: once

CDR3: CASKRDTEAFF
DNA: TGTGCCAGTAAAAGGGACACTGAAGCTTTCTTT
J: TRBJ1-1
V: TRBV6-5
D: .
size: once

CDR3: CAIRLSTANTEAFF
DNA: TGTGCCATCAGACTATCGACAGCGAACACTGAAGCTTTCTTT
J: TRBJ1-1
V: TRBV10-3
D: .
size: .

CDR3: CSAHLTRNEQFF
DNA: TGCAGCGCTCACTTAACTCGCAATGAGCAGTTCTTC
J: TRBJ2-1
V: TRBV29-1
D: .
size: .

CDR3: CASSLTRVHDQPQHF
DNA: TGTGCCAGCAGTTTAACCAGGGTACACGATCAGCCCCAGCATTTT
J: TRBJ1-5
V: TRBV28
D: .
size: .

CDR3: CASSQTQAETQYF
DNA: TGTGCCAGCAGTCAGACTCAGGCGGAGACCCAGTACTTC
J: TRBJ2-5
V: TRBV9
D: .
size: .

CDR3: CASSRAGQGDSPLHF
DNA: TGCGCCAGCAGCCGGGCTGGACAGGGAGACTCACCCCTCCACTTT
J: TRBJ1-6
V: TRBV4-1
D: TRBD1
size: .

CDR3: CASSYSRQGGNYGYTF
DNA: TGTGCCAGCAGTTACTCGAGACAGGGGGGCAACTATGGCTACACCTTC
J: TRBJ1-2
V: TRBV6-6
D: TRBD1
size: .